Following are 28 T cell receptor beta chains from one sample sequenced in a study of blood T cell repertoires in COVID-19. The repertoire was sequenced with immunoSEQ multiplex PCR; TCRdb's copy has only in-frame clones and lacks some. Of approximately 220,000 clones listed, around 84% were seen once; the top ten hold 4.5% to 6%. The sample comprised peripheral blood. These receptors originate from an older woman who had recovered from COVID-19.

The chain carries TRBV5-6 and TRBJ2-1, with D unclear. Deletions cut 7 bases from V and 3 bases from J, with 17 bases between. CDR1 and CDR2 from the germline V gene are SGHDT and YYEEEE. This CDR3 has 15 residues. The CDR3 reads CASASGPENYNEQFF. DNA for the CDR3: TGTGCCAGCGCCTCGGGTCCGGAGAACTACAATGAGCAGTTCTTC.

This clone has more than one count but fewer than ten. This chain connects TRBV14 to TRBJ2-5; 8 bases are a match to TRBD2. This CDR3 spans 16 amino acids. J lost 2 bases, V lost 1 base, and 6 bases had no gene match. Germline V gives CDR1 SGHDN, CDR2 FVKESK. CDR3 loop: CASSQAGRGRQETQYF. In DNA form, the CDR3 reads TGTGCCAGCAGCCAAGCCGGGAGGGGCCGGCAAGAGACCCAGTACTTC.

This clone was picked up one time. The sample contains more than one DNA sequence encoding this CDR3. This sequence joins TRBV9 and TRBJ2-7; 9 nucleotides align to TRBD1. The V segment lost 2 bases and the J segment 3 bases; nucleotides outside the gene matches: 6. The CDR3 contains 15 residues. The germline V gene encodes CDR1 SGDLS and CDR2 YYNGEE. CDR3 sequence (DNA): TGTGCCAGCAGCGTGGGGCCGACAGGGGGCTACGAGCAGTACTTC. Amino acid sequence: CASSVGPTGGYEQYF. The full variable domain, rest sourced from reference TRBV9 and TRBJ2-7, is DSGVTQTPKHLITATGQRVTLRCSPRSGDLSVYWYQQSLDQGLQFLIQYYNGEERAKGNILERFSAQQFPDLHSELNLSSLELGDSALYFCASSVGPTGGYEQYFGPGTRLTVT.

The CDR3 spells CASSYGQGSTEAFF. The CDR3 nucleotides read TGTGCCAGCTCATACGGACAGGGTAGCACTGAAGCTTTCTTT. This chain joins TRBV18 and TRBJ1-1; 8 nucleotides align to TRBD1. In germline, CDR1 is KGHSH, CDR2 LQKENI. V shed 5 bases, J shed 4 bases, and the junction held 6 bases outside the gene matches. The CDR3 totals 14 residues.

The sample holds many counts of this clone. The V call is TRBV12-3 or TRBV12-4, the J call TRBJ1-1; 7 bases map to TRBD1. V was pared by 6 bases and J by 12 bases, with 13 bases of the junction left unmatched. CDR3 length: 13 amino acids. For the CDR3, the DNA is TGTGCCAGCAGCTCCGACAGGGCAGTGACAACTTTCTTT. Residues: CASSSDRAVTTFF.

The chain recombines TRBV19 with TRBJ1-4; 8 nucleotides agree with TRBD1. The ends lost 6 bases at V and 3 bases at J; junction bases unmatched: 6. Per germline, CDR1 LNHDA and CDR2 SQIVND (reference sequence). This CDR3 has 15 residues. The CDR3 DNA reads as TGTGCCAGTAGGGCAGGGGGCGCGTCTAATGAAAAACTGTTTTTT. Protein sequence: CASRAGGASNEKLFF.

The chain recombines TRBV6-5 with TRBJ2-3; 16 nucleotides agree with TRBD2. The CDR3 covers 15 residues. The ends lost 6 bases at V and 6 bases at J; junction bases unmatched: 3. Germline V gene lookup returns CDR1 MNHEY and CDR2 SVGAGI. The CDR3, as DNA: TGTGCCAGCAGGGGACTAGCGGGGGGGCCCGATACGCAGTATTTT. Its protein product is CASRGLAGGPDTQYF.

CDR3 nucleotides: TGTGCCAGGTCTGCGGCTAGCGGGTCCTACAATGAGCAGTTCTTC. Its translation: CARSAASGSYNEQFF. The rearrangement links TRBV6-5 to TRBJ2-1; 8 nucleotides line up with TRBD2. V was pared by 9 bases and J by 1 base, with 8 bases of the junction left unmatched. This CDR3 is built from 15 residues. CDR1 and CDR2 from the germline V gene are MNHEY and SVGAGI.

This clone was found once. The gene calls are TRBV25-1 and TRBJ2-3; TRBD2 matches at 10 bases. With V trimmed by 2 bases and J by 5 bases, 7 bases remained unmatched. Per the germline V gene, CDR1 is MGHDK and CDR2 is SYGVNS. The CDR3 spans 16 residues. CDR3 nucleotide sequence: TGTGCCAGCAGTGAAAAGGTAGCGGGGGGTTTAGATACGCAGTATTTT. Translating gives CASSEKVAGGLDTQYF.

The chain employs TRBV15 and TRBJ2-1; D possibly corresponds to TRBD1 (5 bases). The V end was cut by 3 bases, the J end by 8 bases, with 20 bases between. The CDR3 runs 16 residues. In germline, CDR1 is LNHNV, CDR2 YYDKDF (reference sequence). The CDR3 here is CATSRVGVSHADEQFF. The CDR3 coding sequence is TGTGCCACCAGCAGGGTAGGGGTGTCCCATGCCGATGAGCAGTTCTTC.

The chain combines TRBV18 with TRBJ2-7, with D possibly matching TRBD2 (5 bases). The germline gives CDR1 KGHSH, CDR2 LQKENI. This CDR3 contains 12 residues. Trimming cost V 6 bases and J 2 bases, with 8 bases left between them. CDR3 nucleotides: TGTGCCAGCTCCCTCGGGGCCTACGAGCAGTACTTC. It yields the protein CASSLGAYEQYF. The variable domain in full, completed from reference TRBV18 and TRBJ2-7, reads NAGVMQNPRHLVRRRGQEARLRCSPMKGHSHVYWYRQLPEEGLKFMVYLQKENIIDESGMPKERFSAEFPKEGPSILRIQQVVRGDSAAYFCASSLGAYEQYFGPGTRLTVT.

V is TRBV2 and J is TRBJ2-1, with TRBD1 as a possible D gene (6 bases). Looked up from germline, CDR1 is SNHLY and CDR2 is FYNNEI. The V end was cut by 8 bases, the J end by 2 bases, with 13 bases between. The CDR3 is 14 amino acids. DNA of the CDR3: TGTGCCAGCGCTCCGGGACATCCCTACAATGAGCAGTTCTTC. Its translation: CASAPGHPYNEQFF.

J is TRBJ2-5 and V is TRBV6-5; D remains ambiguous. Trimming stripped 2 bases from V and 1 base from J, with 8 bases between. There are 14 residues in the CDR3. Germline V gene sequence: CDR1 MNHEY, CDR2 SVGAGI. In nucleotides, the CDR3 is TGTGCCAGCAGTTACGGCAGGTTCCAAGAGACCCAGTACTTC. Translated, it gives CASSYGRFQETQYF.

The chain recombines TRBV10-3 with TRBJ2-3; tentative D call: TRBD2 (7 bases). In germline, CDR1 is ENHRY, CDR2 SYGVKD. The CDR3 has 13 amino acids. Trimming removed 4 bases from V and 5 bases from J, with 10 bases in between. Written as DNA, the CDR3 is TGTGCCATCAGTGGGGGGGGCGGAGATACGCAGTATTTT. Encoded protein: CAISGGGGDTQYF.

V usage is TRBV2 and J usage is TRBJ2-6; TRBD1 aligns across 8 bases. After removal of 5 bases from V and 0 bases from J, the junction contained 12 bases not matched to a gene. Germline lookup yields CDR1 SNHLY and CDR2 FYNNEI. CDR3 size: 19 residues. The CDR3 protein is CASSRTGPVGFSGANVLTF. The CDR3 DNA is TGTGCCAGCAGTAGGACAGGGCCCGTGGGATTCTCTGGGGCCAACGTCCTGACTTTC.

This clone was counted a few times. The chain combines TRBV6-2 or TRBV6-3 with TRBJ1-5; 12 bases align to TRBD1. Germline values: CDR1 MNHEY, CDR2 SVGEGT. The V segment lost 5 bases and the J segment 7 bases; nucleotides outside the gene matches: 3. The CDR3 is 14 amino acids. The CDR3 DNA is TGTGCCAGCAGTGGGACAGGGGGCAGACAGCCCCAGCATTTT. Protein sequence: CASSGTGGRQPQHF.

V gene TRBV11-2 combines with J gene TRBJ2-2; 8 nucleotides line up with TRBD2. V lost 5 bases to trimming and J lost 6 bases; unmatched junction nucleotides: 5. Germline lookup yields CDR1 SGHAT and CDR2 FQNNGV. This CDR3 has 14 residues. CDR3 residues: CASSPSSGAGELFF. The CDR3 nucleotides read TGTGCCAGCAGCCCGAGTAGCGGGGCCGGGGAGCTGTTTTTT.

The chain is built from TRBV5-1 and TRBJ1-2; 8 bases map to TRBD1. In germline, CDR1 is SGHRS, CDR2 YFSETQ. The CDR3 runs 14 residues. The V and J ends lost 4 bases and 7 bases, in that order; junction bases with no gene match: 9. The CDR3 DNA reads as TGCGCCAGCAGCGGGGGACAGGAGGTTTTTGGCTACACCTTC. This sequence encodes CASSGGQEVFGYTF.

The chain couples TRBV19 to TRBJ2-2; perhaps TRBD2 as D (8 bases). Germline lookup yields CDR1 LNHDA and CDR2 SQIVND (reference sequence). V lost 7 bases and J 3 bases, leaving 21 bases between the germline ends. The CDR3 has 17 residues. The CDR3: CASIALGRDSYTGELFF. Here the CDR3 DNA reads TGTGCCAGTATCGCTCTCGGGAGGGACAGTTACACCGGGGAGCTGTTTTTT.

The count of this clone is one. This chain links TRBV6-5 with TRBJ2-1, with D unclear. Germline values: CDR1 MNHEY, CDR2 SVGAGI. This CDR3 spans 16 amino acids. Trimming cost V 0 bases and J 3 bases, with 12 bases left between them. CDR3 sequence reads: CASSYSNGLNYNEQFF. CDR3 bases: TGTGCCAGCAGTTACTCGAATGGCCTTAACTACAATGAGCAGTTCTTC.

V gene TRBV9 combines with J gene TRBJ2-2; D may be TRBD1 (6 bases). This CDR3 has 15 amino acids. Germline-derived CDR1 and CDR2 are SGDLS and YYNGEE. V lost 1 base and J lost 1, with 8 bases in between. The CDR3 region is CASSVRTENTGELFF. The CDR3 DNA follows: TGTGCCAGCAGCGTAAGGACAGAGAACACCGGGGAGCTGTTTTTT.

The chain links TRBV13 to TRBJ1-6; D not resolved. Trimming took 0 bases from V and 0 from J, leaving 9 bases between them. The CDR3 extends over 17 amino acids. Germline assignment: CDR1 PRHDT and CDR2 FYEKMQ (reference sequence). The CDR3 nucleotides read TGTGCCAGCAGCTTAGGCCCGGGGAGCTCCTATAATTCACCCCTCCACTTT. Its protein is CASSLGPGSSYNSPLHF.

This clone has a handful of counts. This rearrangement joins TRBV5-1 to TRBJ1-5; D perhaps matches TRBD1 (5 bases). V shed 4 bases and J shed 5 bases, with 13 bases lying between them. Germline V lookup: CDR1 SGHRS, CDR2 YFSETQ. The CDR3 sequence is 14 residues long. CDR3 loop: CASSSDRLDQPQHF. The CDR3 bases are TGCGCCAGCAGCAGTGACAGATTGGATCAGCCCCAGCATTTT.

The V gene is TRBV6-6, the J gene TRBJ2-7; D perhaps matches TRBD2 (7 bases). The CDR3 is 15 residues long. Germline V lookup: CDR1 MNHNY, CDR2 SVGAGI (reference sequence). The V and J ends lost 4 bases and 4 bases respectively, with 17 bases between them. The CDR3 DNA is TGTGCCAGCAGTTTAGGGGGGGCGAGGAGTTACGAGCAGTACTTC. Translating it yields CASSLGGARSYEQYF.

The sample holds one count of this clone. The CDR3 region has the DNA TGTGCCAGCAGACCCCCGAGGGACTATGGCTACACCTTC. It translates to CASRPPRDYGYTF. The chain is built from TRBV25-1 and TRBJ1-2; D gene uncertain. Per the germline V gene, CDR1 is MGHDK and CDR2 is SYGVNS. The CDR3 sequence is 13 residues long. Trimming stripped 6 bases from V and 3 bases from J, with 11 bases between.

In this sample, this clone turned up a few times. In nucleotides, the CDR3 is TGTGCCAGCAGCTTCGGAGGCGGGGCGAACACCGGGGAGCTGTTTTTT. Protein: CASSFGGGANTGELFF. The chain employs TRBV7-3 and TRBJ2-2; perhaps TRBD2 as D (6 bases). The CDR3 spans 16 residues. Germline V gene data show CDR1 as SGHTA and CDR2 as FQGTGA. Trimming removed 3 bases at V and 0 bases at J, with 11 bases between.

The chain joins TRBV18 to TRBJ1-1; D remains ambiguous. V lost 4 bases to trimming and J lost 1 base, with 10 bases between them. Germline V gene sequence: CDR1 KGHSH, CDR2 LQKENI. The CDR3 totals 14 residues. DNA of the CDR3: TGTGCCAGCTCACTTAGGGCGGGGAACACTGAAGCTTTCTTT. Translating it yields CASSLRAGNTEAFF.

The chain couples TRBV6-6 to TRBJ1-5; D is unclear. The CDR3 covers 13 residues. Germline V gene data show CDR1 as MNHNY and CDR2 as SVGAGI (reference sequence). Deletions cut 5 bases from V and 6 bases from J, with 11 bases between. The CDR3 loop is CASSGPVGQPQHF. In DNA, the CDR3 is TGTGCCAGCAGTGGGCCCGTCGGTCAGCCCCAGCATTTT.